This T cell receptor (beta chain) comes out of a study of blood T cell repertoires in COVID-19. Per the original data handling: Researchers report that nucleated cell counts were estimated from reference gene primer amplification. The method was immunoSEQ multiplex PCR; TCRdb's version includes in-frame clones alone and lacks a portion of them. Clone size and the V and J calls come from that table; the DNA yielded D and trimming. The table has 160,000 or so clones, under 90% seen once. This CDR3 is 16 amino acids long. Between the trimmed V and J ends, which lost 1 base and 0 bases, there was a span of 8 bases. Germline V gene sequence: CDR1 SGHTS, CDR2 YDEGEE.

The specimen sequenced was peripheral blood. The sequence was collected from a man aged 55 to 69 with acute or convalescent COVID-19. The V gene is TRBV5-8, the J gene TRBJ1-6, with unresolved D. CDR3: CASSLSGSSYNSPLHF. The CDR3 bases are TGTGCCAGCAGCTTGAGCGGAAGCTCCTATAATTCACCCCTCCACTTT. Based on the CDR3 plus reference TRBV5-8 and TRBJ1-6, the full variable domain is EAGVTQSPTHLIKTRGQQATLRCSPISGHTSVYWYQQALGLGLQFLLWYDEGEERNRGNFPPRFSGRQFPNYSSELNVNALELEDSALYLCASSLSGSSYNSPLHFGNGTRLTVT.